Below are 6 T cell receptor beta chains sequenced from a single sample in a study of T cells in Graves' hyperthyroidism and ophthalmopathy. The CDR3 regions of TCR beta were amplified from RNA transcripts. An initial round of RT-PCR targeting the TCR CDR3 relied on the HTBI primer set. Via MiXCR, TCRdb re-called the multiplex PCR reads, giving one row per CDR3 protein. The sample has approximately 300,000 distinct CDR3 sequences, less than 20% seen once. Specimen: blood. The origin of the receptors is a man aged 45-65 years with Graves' ophthalmopathy.

The chain links TRBV11-2 to TRBJ2-6; TRBD2 aligns across 10 bases. This CDR3 spans 17 amino acids. V gave up 10 bases and J gave up 2 bases; unmatched junction bases: 11. CDR1 is SGHAT and CDR2 is FQNNGV in the germline V gene. The CDR3 sequence: CATSEASGRTGANVLTF. As DNA, the CDR3 is TGTGCCACCAGTGAAGCTAGCGGGAGAACTGGGGCCAACGTCCTGACTTTC.

This clonotype was seen a few times. The DNA for the CDR3 is TGCGCCAGCAGCTCGGAGGGGGGGGGAGAGTCTGAAGCTTTCTTT. Translated, it gives CASSSEGGGESEAFF. The V call is TRBV5-1, the J call TRBJ1-1; a possible D gene is TRBD1 (6 bases). Germline CDR1 and CDR2: SGHRS and YFSETQ. V lost 3 bases to trimming and J lost 6 bases, with 18 bases between them. This CDR3 has 15 residues.

This clonotype has a handful of counts. The chain carries TRBV7-2 and TRBJ1-6, with 8 positions matching TRBD1. V was pared by 1 base and J by 10 bases, with 9 bases of the junction left unmatched. CDR1 and CDR2 from the germline V gene are SGHTA and FQGNSA. This CDR3 is built from 16 residues. CDR3 residues: CASSLEAGGARSPLHF. As DNA, the CDR3 is TGTGCCAGCAGCTTAGAGGCAGGGGGCGCAAGGTCACCCCTCCACTTT. Full variable domain (outside the CDR3, taken from reference TRBV7-2 and TRBJ1-6): GAGVSQSPSNKVTEKGKDVELRCDPISGHTALYWYRQSLGQGLEFLIYFQGNSAPDKSGLPSDRFSAERTGGSVSTLTIQRTQQEDSAVYLCASSLEAGGARSPLHFGNGTRLTVT.

The V call is TRBV19, the J call TRBJ2-5; no reliable D call. The CDR3 is made up of 13 amino acids. The germline CDR1 and CDR2 sequences are LNHDA and SQIVND (reference sequence). The ends were cut back, 3 bases at V and 13 bases at J, with 18 bases in the middle. CDR3 in amino acids: CASSMKVSRQLYF. In DNA form, the CDR3 reads TGTGCCAGTAGTATGAAAGTTTCCCGACAATTGTACTTC.

This clonotype has ten or more counts. The rearrangement joins TRBV28 to TRBJ2-1; D possibly corresponds to TRBD1 (5 bases). The V and J ends lost 3 bases and 7 bases respectively, with 19 bases between them. Germline loops: CDR1 MDHEN, CDR2 SYDVKM. The CDR3 runs to 16 residues. The CDR3 DNA reads as TGTGCCAGCAGTTTTGGGGCCAGGGCCTTTGGGAATGAGCAGTTCTTC. Translated, it gives CASSFGARAFGNEQFF.

This clonotype appeared a few times. This chain links TRBV9 with TRBJ2-7; weak D call: TRBD1 (5 bases). The CDR3 has 14 residues. Germline V CDR1 and CDR2: SGDLS, YYNGEE. V was cut by 0 bases and J by 4 bases, with 11 bases left in between. The CDR3 nucleotides are TGTGCCAGCAGCGTAGCAGGGTCTGAGTACGAGCAGTACTTC. Translation: CASSVAGSEYEQYF.